This entry is about one T cell receptor (beta chain). This clone was recorded a few times. It has no known antigen specificity. No base qualities exist here, and no much larger clone lies one base off it. This sample is drawn from a study of shared clonotypes between healthy human individuals (dated by TCRdb to the early 2020s). About the study as a whole: A couple of women and three men aged 18 to 49 years were included in the cohort. For each donor, CD4 naive and CD4 memory were each given three plates, CD8 naive was given two plates, and CD8 memory was given one plate. To increase sequencing depth and limit assay-specific biases, TCR repertoire library preparation and sequencing were carried out by different laboratories using diverse techniques. The study deeply sequenced blood TCR repertoires of about 5 healthy adults to estimate repertoire size and the extent of clonotype sharing between individuals. Between about 0.85 and 10 billion PBMCs per donor were obtained by leukapheresis.

Healthy HIV-negative adults with no recently reported acute infections or vaccinations were included as donors. Every donor was a Caucasian adult residing in Nashville, Tennessee, USA. CD4+ T cells were enriched by magnetic negative selection; naive cells were then positively selected on CD45RA, and the negative fraction formed the memory subset. Blood was obtained by leukapheresis, after which PBMCs were separated by Ficoll-Histopaque density gradient centrifugation and cryopreserved in liquid nitrogen vapor phase. Purity and quantity of every magnetically sorted T cell population were checked by analytical flow cytometry. Genomic DNA was isolated from every sorted fraction and measured by UV absorbance on a Nanodrop 2000c. TCR CDR3 regions were amplified from genomic DNA by multiplex PCR using the deep immunoSEQ assay. Genomic DNA extracted from each cell subset was distributed evenly over all wells of several immunoSEQ 96-well plates, and each plate served as one replicate. For sorted subsets, each replicate PCR was loaded with approximately 190 ng genomic DNA, equivalent to approximately 27,000 T cell genomes. Purified libraries were quantified with a Qubit 3.0 fluorometer, sized on a Bioanalyzer 2100, and re-quantified with the KAPA Library Quantification kit. Every immunoSEQ 96-well plate was sequenced on a dedicated single-read 150-cycle Illumina NextSeq 550 flow cell. Regarding the original processing steps: Because only junctional sequences without quality scores were contained in the immunoSEQ output, filtering matching that applied to full-length reads could not be performed. To assign V/J genes and CDR3, sequences were annotated using PyIR, a Python wrapper for IgBLAST v1.9, with IMGT germline references. Reads with weak V/J assignments (E-value above 1e-6), missing CDR3, stop codons, out-of-frame junctions, or ambiguous translated residues were removed. V3J clonotypes were defined as sequences sharing the same inferred V gene, J gene, and CDR3 amino acid sequence. Percentage overlap between repertoires was computed as shared unique clonotypes divided by the size of the smaller repertoire. RTK rarefaction, the Chao1 estimator, and Recon v2.1 estimates of unobserved clonotypes were used to assess repertoire richness. OLGA was used to compute generation probabilities for all TCRbeta clonotypes that the gDNA method yielded from several donors. In TCRdb, the immuneACCESS table is reduced to in-frame sequences with V and J assigned. These tables do not hold every clone; where another copy was compared, an unresolved V gene accounts for under half, and the others remain unexplained. The V and J calls and clone size were taken over from that table, and D and trimming were inferred from the DNA. This sample comprises 2 million to 2.5 million clones, around 93% of them detected only once. The ten largest clones capture about 0.41% of the sample.

The CDR3 covers 11 residues, taking in both the cysteine and the phenylalanine. The kept DNA is CDR3 alone, 33 bases in frame from the first base. CDR1 and CDR2 (DFQATT, SNEGSKA) derive from the germline V gene (reference sequence). Results the study describes overall, beyond this receptor: Incomplete sequencing was indicated by rarefaction of sorted-subset datasets, despite the large sequencing depth. Sampling was restricted to blood, and TCR repertoires in tissue are likely to differ from TCR repertoires in blood. The small number of donors limited the genetic and exposure-history diversity represented. Compared with non-shared clonotypes, clonotypes shared by all four sorted-subset donors had higher generation probabilities. Pairwise subsampling led to the expectation that sequencing depth would affect the degree of clonotype sharing among donors. Across a handful of donors, about 5% of naive CD4, approximately 3.5% of naive CD8, about 2.3% of memory CD4, and about 0.44% of memory CD8 clonotypes were shared. Naive subsets generally had larger estimated clonotype richness than memory subsets did.

The chain uses TRBV20-1 and TRBJ1-2, with the D gene call left open. The sample was naive CD4+ T cells from PBMCs. The meaning of the sample's cell subset or site label: CD45RA+ positively selected. The receptor was isolated from a man aged 18 to 35 in good health. Some clones in this sample may be carry-over from other donors' samples. This receptor has the CDR3 CRTNTNYGYTF. The DNA is as follows: TGCAGGACCAATACTAACTATGGCTACACCTTC.